These 16 T cell receptor beta chains were sequenced from one sample in a study of synovial regulatory T cells in juvenile arthritis. Repertoires were generated with immunoSEQ multiplex PCR, while TCRdb's copy carries only in-frame clones and drops some. This sample's clone table lists roughly 9,200 clones. The sequenced material came from Treg cells from blood. Subset meaning: remaining (HLA-DR-negative) circulating blood Treg cells. Receptors originate from a donor aged 2-29 years with juvenile idiopathic arthritis.

CDR3 sequence: CATSRDSGQGSNEQYF. The chain has TRBV15 and TRBJ2-7; the D call from TCRdb, TRBD1, cannot be confirmed without DNA. The CDR3 has 16 residues. DNA is not on record. The V gene's germline CDR1 is LNHNV and CDR2 YYDKDF (reference sequence).

The chain combines TRBV28 with TRBJ2-7; TCRdb indicates TRBD2, and absent DNA this call remains unverified. The CDR3 runs to 14 residues. No DNA is listed. The germline V gene has CDR1 MDHEN and CDR2 SYDVKM. The CDR3 protein is CASSSPGRGNEQYF.

This chain joins TRBV6-1 and TRBJ2-3; TCRdb's D call of TRBD2 is untestable without DNA. Germline-derived CDR1 and CDR2 are MNHNS and SASEGT. This CDR3 is built from 15 residues. No DNA is given. The CDR3 protein is CASRRGGGSWDTQYF.

The chain is built from TRBV27 and TRBJ1-2; the D call from TCRdb, TRBD1, cannot be confirmed without DNA. The germline V gene encodes CDR1 MNHEY and CDR2 SMNVEV (reference sequence). The CDR3 is made up of 15 amino acids. No DNA is recorded. The CDR3 reads CASSPGTVFNYGYTF.

V is TRBV5-6 and J is TRBJ1-2; TCRdb reports TRBD1, a call that lacks DNA to check it against. The germline gives CDR1 SGHDT, CDR2 YYEEEE. The length of the CDR3 is 15 residues. A DNA sequence was not provided. The CDR3 spells CASSLTGQGVYGYTF.

This chain links TRBV19 with TRBJ1-1; TCRdb selects TRBD1, and the lack of DNA leaves this call unchecked. Germline values: CDR1 LNHDA, CDR2 SQIVND (reference sequence). This CDR3 is 15 amino acids long. There is no recorded DNA. The CDR3 region is CASSQYSTMNTEAFF. The full variable domain, completed using reference TRBV19 and TRBJ1-1, is DGGITQSPKYLFRKEGQNVTLSCEQNLNHDAMYWYRQDPGQGLRLIYYSQIVNDFQKGDIAEGYSVSREKKESFPLTVTSAQKNPTAFYLCASSQYSTMNTEAFFGQGTRLTVV.

The V and J genes are TRBV5-6 and TRBJ2-7; TCRdb proposes TRBD1, but this gene call is untestable without DNA. Germline V gene sequence: CDR1 SGHDT, CDR2 YYEEEE. The CDR3 is made up of 16 amino acids. The entry carries no DNA sequence. CDR3 residues: CASSFRSGQGAYEQYF.

The chain links TRBV2 to TRBJ2-7; lacking DNA, the TRBD2 call made by TCRdb goes unchecked. The CDR3 length is 14 residues. No coding sequence is recorded. Germline V lookup: CDR1 SNHLY, CDR2 FYNNEI. The CDR3 is CASSDSEVVYEQYF.

This rearrangement joins TRBV7-2 to TRBJ2-1; the D call from TCRdb, TRBD2, cannot be confirmed without DNA. In germline, CDR1 is SGHTA, CDR2 FQGNSA. The CDR3 is 14 residues long. The protein alone is recorded here. The CDR3 sequence: CASSSRRGDNEQFF. Complete variable domain (other parts from reference TRBV7-2 and TRBJ2-1): GAGVSQSPSNKVTEKGKDVELRCDPISGHTALYWYRQSLGQGLEFLIYFQGNSAPDKSGLPSDRFSAERTGGSVSTLTIQRTQQEDSAVYLCASSSRRGDNEQFFGPGTRLTVL.

The J gene is TRBJ1-1, the V gene TRBV5-1. CDR1 and CDR2 (germline): SGHRS, YFSETQ. The CDR3 has 15 amino acids. No DNA is recorded. This chain's CDR3 is CASRRGTGGTTEAFF. Full variable domain (outside the CDR3, taken from reference TRBV5-1 and TRBJ1-1): KAGVTQTPRYLIKTRGQQVTLSCSPISGHRSVSWYQQTPGQGLQFLFEYFSETQRNKGNFPGRFSGRQFSNSRSEMNVSTLELGDSALYLCASRRGTGGTTEAFFGQGTRLTVV.

The genes are TRBV6-1 and TRBJ2-3; checking the TCRdb D call of TRBD1 is not possible without DNA. There are 14 residues in the CDR3. There is no recorded DNA. CDR1 and CDR2 from the germline V gene are MNHNS and SASEGT. The CDR3 is CASRTGTFGNTQYF.

The chain joins TRBV18 to TRBJ2-4; the TCRdb D gene call, TRBD2, has no DNA to confirm it. The length of the CDR3 is 15 residues. The DNA is unrecorded. The germline V gene encodes CDR1 KGHSH and CDR2 LQKENI. CDR3: CASSPEWLAKNIQYF.

The chain links TRBV11-2 to TRBJ2-2; the D gene TCRdb calls, TRBD2, cannot be checked with no DNA. This CDR3 contains 14 residues. Only the protein is available. Germline CDR1 reads SGHAT; CDR2 reads FQNNGV. The chain's CDR3 is CASSSGPNTGELFF.

V usage is TRBV6-4 and J usage is TRBJ2-7; TCRdb calls TRBD2, which cannot be checked without DNA. The CDR3 runs to 15 residues. The coding DNA is unavailable. Germline assignment: CDR1 MRHNA and CDR2 SNTAGT. The CDR3 is CASSLRSGRGNEQYF.

The chain has TRBV27 and TRBJ2-7; TCRdb indicates TRBD2, and absent DNA this call remains unverified. In germline, CDR1 is MNHEY, CDR2 SMNVEV (reference sequence). The CDR3 totals 17 residues. DNA for this receptor is not on file. The CDR3: CASSRHRGALDSYEQYF.

The chain joins TRBV28 to TRBJ2-7; the D call of TRBD2 rests on TCRdb alone, since no DNA is present to check it. The CDR3 loop spans 14 amino acids. No DNA appears here. Germline assignment: CDR1 MDHEN and CDR2 SYDVKM. This CDR3 is CASSLYPGAYEQYF.